This TCR beta chain appears in the sequencing data of a study of blood T cell repertoires in COVID-19. Study overall: There were acute and convalescent COVID-19 samples, and they came from the United States, Italy and Spain.

The CDR3 runs 16 residues. The germline V gene has CDR1 LNHDA and CDR2 SQIVND (reference sequence). Trimming removed 4 bases from V and 3 bases from J, with 18 bases in between. Repertoires were generated with immunoSEQ multiplex PCR, while TCRdb's copy carries only in-frame clones and drops some. This table holds about 46,000 clones, around nine tenths found once. This receptor was identified in a man between 60 and 75 years old with active or convalescent COVID-19. V usage is TRBV19 and J usage is TRBJ1-2, with D unresolved. Sequenced sample: peripheral blood. In DNA form, the CDR3 reads TGTGCCAGTAGTACCCCCCTCGCCGCGGGGTACTATGGCTACACCTTC. Translating it yields CASSTPLAAGYYGYTF. The full variable domain, completed using reference TRBV19 and TRBJ1-2, is DGGITQSPKYLFRKEGQNVTLSCEQNLNHDAMYWYRQDPGQGLRLIYYSQIVNDFQKGDIAEGYSVSREKKESFPLTVTSAQKNPTAFYLCASSTPLAAGYYGYTFGSGTRLTVV.